The clone carrying this T cell receptor beta chain was detected once. As yet, its antigen is unknown. The entry originates in a study of blood T cells in healthy people across ages. Broader study findings: Both higher diversity and more naive CD4+ cells marked long-lived donors when set against aged donors. Those diversity estimates obtained from one million T cells were thought to be underestimates.

Germline V gene data show CDR1 as KGHSH and CDR2 as LQKENI. The CDR3 length is 18 residues. The V gene end was trimmed by 2 bases and the J gene end by 2 bases; junction bases not matched to a gene: 10. A J-beta primer mix and a sample-barcoded 5' primer were used in a second PCR of about 6 to 12 cycles. Via MiXCR, TCRdb re-called the 5' RACE reads, giving one row per CDR3 protein. The table includes around 1,600,000 distinct CDR3 sequences, roughly 43% detected once. This chain connects TRBV18 to TRBJ1-5; 9 bases match TRBD1. This clonotype was obtained from a woman between 18 and 29 years old in good health. Sequences were obtained from blood. The CDR3 protein is CASSPGTGGSYGNQPQHF. In DNA, the CDR3 is TGTGCCAGCTCACCAGGAACAGGGGGCTCCTATGGCAATCAGCCCCAGCATTTT. The full variable domain, completed using reference TRBV18 and TRBJ1-5, is NAGVMQNPRHLVRRRGQEARLRCSPMKGHSHVYWYRQLPEEGLKFMVYLQKENIIDESGMPKERFSAEFPKEGPSILRIQQVVRGDSAAYFCASSPGTGGSYGNQPQHFGDGTRLSIL.